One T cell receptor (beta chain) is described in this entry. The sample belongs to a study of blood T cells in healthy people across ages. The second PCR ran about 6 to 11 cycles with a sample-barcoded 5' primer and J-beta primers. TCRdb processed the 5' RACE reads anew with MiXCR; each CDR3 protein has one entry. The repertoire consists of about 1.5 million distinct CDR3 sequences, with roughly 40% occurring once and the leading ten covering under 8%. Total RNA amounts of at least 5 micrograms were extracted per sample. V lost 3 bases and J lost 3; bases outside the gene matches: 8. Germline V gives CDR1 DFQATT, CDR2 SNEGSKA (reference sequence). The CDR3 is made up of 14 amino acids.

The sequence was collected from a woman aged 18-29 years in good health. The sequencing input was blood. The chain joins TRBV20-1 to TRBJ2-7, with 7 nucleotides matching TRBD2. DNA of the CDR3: TGCAGTGCTAGTCTGCGGGAGCAGGGCTACGAGCAGTACTTC. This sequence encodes CSASLREQGYEQYF.